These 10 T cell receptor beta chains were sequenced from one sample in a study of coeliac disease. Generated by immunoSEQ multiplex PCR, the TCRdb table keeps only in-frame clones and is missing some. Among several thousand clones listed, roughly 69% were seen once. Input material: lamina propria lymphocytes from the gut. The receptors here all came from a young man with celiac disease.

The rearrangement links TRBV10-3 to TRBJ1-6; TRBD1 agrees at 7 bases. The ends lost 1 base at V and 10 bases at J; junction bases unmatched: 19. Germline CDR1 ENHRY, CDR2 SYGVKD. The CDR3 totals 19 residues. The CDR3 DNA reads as TGTGCCATCAGTGAGTTTGGGACGGGAACTTCAGGGGGTAACTCACCCCTCCACTTT. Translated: CAISEFGTGTSGGNSPLHF.

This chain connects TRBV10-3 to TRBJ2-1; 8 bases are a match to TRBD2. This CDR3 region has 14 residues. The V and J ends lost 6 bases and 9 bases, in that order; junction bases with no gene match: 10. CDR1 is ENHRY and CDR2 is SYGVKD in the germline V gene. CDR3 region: CAIRTAGGQGEQFF. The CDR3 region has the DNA TGTGCCATCAGAACGGCGGGAGGACAAGGTGAGCAGTTCTTC.

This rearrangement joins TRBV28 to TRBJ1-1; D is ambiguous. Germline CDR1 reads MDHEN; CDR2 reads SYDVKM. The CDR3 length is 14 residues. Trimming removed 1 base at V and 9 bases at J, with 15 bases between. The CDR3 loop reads CASSLLRGVPKAFF. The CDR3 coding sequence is TGTGCCAGCAGTTTATTACGCGGAGTACCTAAAGCTTTCTTT.

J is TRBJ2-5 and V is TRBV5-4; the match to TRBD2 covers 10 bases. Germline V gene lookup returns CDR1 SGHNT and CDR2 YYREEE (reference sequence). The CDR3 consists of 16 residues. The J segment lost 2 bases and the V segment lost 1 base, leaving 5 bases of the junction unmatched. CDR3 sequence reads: CASSLRLAGRQETQYF. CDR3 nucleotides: TGTGCCAGCAGCTTGAGACTAGCGGGTCGGCAAGAGACCCAGTACTTC.

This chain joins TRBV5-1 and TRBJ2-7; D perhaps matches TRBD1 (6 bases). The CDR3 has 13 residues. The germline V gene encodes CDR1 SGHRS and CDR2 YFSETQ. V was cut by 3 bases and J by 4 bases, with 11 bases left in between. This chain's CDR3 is CASSSGAGYEQYF. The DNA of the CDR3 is TGCGCCAGCAGCTCAGGGGCAGGATACGAGCAGTACTTC.

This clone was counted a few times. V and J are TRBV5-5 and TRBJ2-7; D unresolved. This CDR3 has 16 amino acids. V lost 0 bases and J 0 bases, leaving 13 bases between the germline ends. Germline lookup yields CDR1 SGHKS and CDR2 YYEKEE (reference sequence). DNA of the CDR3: TGTGCCAGCAGCTTGGCCTCGCGAAGAAACTCCTACGAGCAGTACTTC. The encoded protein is CASSLASRRNSYEQYF.

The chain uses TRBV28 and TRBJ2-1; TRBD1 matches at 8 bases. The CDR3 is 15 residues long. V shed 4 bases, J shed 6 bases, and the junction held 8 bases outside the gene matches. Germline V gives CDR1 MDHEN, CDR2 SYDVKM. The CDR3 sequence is CASSSRQGKVNEQFF. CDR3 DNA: TGTGCCAGCAGTTCCCGACAGGGGAAGGTCAATGAGCAGTTCTTC. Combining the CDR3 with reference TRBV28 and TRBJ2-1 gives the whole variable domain DVKVTQSSRYLVKRTGEKVFLECVQDMDHENMFWYRQDPGLGLRLIYFSYDVKMKEKGDIPEGYSVSREKKERFSLILESASTNQTSMYLCASSSRQGKVNEQFFGPGTRLTVL.

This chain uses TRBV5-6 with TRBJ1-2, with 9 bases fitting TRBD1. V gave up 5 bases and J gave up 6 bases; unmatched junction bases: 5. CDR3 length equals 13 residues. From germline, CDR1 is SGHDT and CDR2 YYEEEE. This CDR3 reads CASRRTGVDGYTF. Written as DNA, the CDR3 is TGTGCCAGCAGACGGACAGGGGTAGATGGCTACACCTTC.

The DNA for the CDR3 is TGTGCCAGCAGCGTAGCGACAGGGGTTTTGGGAAGCACAGATACGCAGTATTTT. It codes for CASSVATGVLGSTDTQYF. The rearrangement joins TRBV9 to TRBJ2-3, with 8 bases matching TRBD1. The V segment lost 0 bases and the J segment 0 bases; nucleotides outside the gene matches: 9. Germline V lookup: CDR1 SGDLS, CDR2 YYNGEE. This CDR3 is 18 amino acids long.

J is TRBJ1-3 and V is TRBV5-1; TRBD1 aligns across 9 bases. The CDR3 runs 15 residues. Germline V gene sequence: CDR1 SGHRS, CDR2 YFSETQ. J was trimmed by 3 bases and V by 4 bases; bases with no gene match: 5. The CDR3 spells CASSIQGAFGNTIYF. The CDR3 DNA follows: TGCGCCAGCAGCATACAGGGGGCCTTTGGAAACACCATATATTTT.